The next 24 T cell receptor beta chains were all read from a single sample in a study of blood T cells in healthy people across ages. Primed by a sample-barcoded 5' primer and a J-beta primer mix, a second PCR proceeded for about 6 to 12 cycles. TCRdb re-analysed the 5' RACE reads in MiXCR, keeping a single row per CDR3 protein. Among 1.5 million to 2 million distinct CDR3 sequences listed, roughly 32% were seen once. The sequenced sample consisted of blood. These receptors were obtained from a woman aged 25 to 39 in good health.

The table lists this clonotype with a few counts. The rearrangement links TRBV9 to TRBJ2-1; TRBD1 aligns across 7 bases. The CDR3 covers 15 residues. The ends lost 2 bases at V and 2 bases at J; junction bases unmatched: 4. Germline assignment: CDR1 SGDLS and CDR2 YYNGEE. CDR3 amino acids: CASSVDRLPYNEQFF. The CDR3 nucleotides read TGTGCCAGCAGCGTGGACAGGCTCCCCTACAATGAGCAGTTCTTC.

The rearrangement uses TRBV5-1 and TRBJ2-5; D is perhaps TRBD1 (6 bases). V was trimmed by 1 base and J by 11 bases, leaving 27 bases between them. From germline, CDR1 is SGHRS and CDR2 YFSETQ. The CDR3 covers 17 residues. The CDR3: CASSLWTALTPGNEQYF. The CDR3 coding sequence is TGCGCCAGCAGCTTGTGGACAGCACTAACTCCGGGGAATGAGCAGTACTTC.

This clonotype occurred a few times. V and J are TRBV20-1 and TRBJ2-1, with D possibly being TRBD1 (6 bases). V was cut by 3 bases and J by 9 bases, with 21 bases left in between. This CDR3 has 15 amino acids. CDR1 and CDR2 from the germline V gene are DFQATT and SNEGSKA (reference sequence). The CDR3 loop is CSASSAGQSVTEQFF. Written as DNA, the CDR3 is TGCAGTGCTAGCTCTGCTGGACAGAGTGTCACTGAGCAGTTCTTC.

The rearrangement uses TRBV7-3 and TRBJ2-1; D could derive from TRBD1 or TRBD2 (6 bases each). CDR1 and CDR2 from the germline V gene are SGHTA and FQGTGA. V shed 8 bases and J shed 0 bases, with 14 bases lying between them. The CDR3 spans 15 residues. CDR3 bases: TGTGCCAGCGCCGAGGAGGGGGGCTCCTACAATGAGCAGTTCTTC. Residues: CASAEEGGSYNEQFF.

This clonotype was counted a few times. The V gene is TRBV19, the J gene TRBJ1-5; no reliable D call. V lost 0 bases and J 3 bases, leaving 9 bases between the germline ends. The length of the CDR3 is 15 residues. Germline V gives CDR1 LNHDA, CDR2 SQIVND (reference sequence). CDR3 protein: CASSIDWADNQPQHF. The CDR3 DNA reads TGTGCCAGTAGTATAGATTGGGCCGACAATCAGCCCCAGCATTTT.

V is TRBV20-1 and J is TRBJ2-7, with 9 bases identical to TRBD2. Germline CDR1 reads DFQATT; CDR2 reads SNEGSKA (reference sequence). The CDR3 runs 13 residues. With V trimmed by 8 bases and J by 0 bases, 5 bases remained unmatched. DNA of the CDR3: TGCAGTTTCCTTAGCGGGAGCTCCTACGAGCAGTACTTC. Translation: CSFLSGSSYEQYF.

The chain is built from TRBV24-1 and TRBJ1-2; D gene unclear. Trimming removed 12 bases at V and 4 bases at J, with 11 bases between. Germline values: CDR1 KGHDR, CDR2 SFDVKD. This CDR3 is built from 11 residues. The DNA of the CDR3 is TGTGCCGCCCCCGTGGGCTATGGCTACACCTTC. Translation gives CAAPVGYGYTF.

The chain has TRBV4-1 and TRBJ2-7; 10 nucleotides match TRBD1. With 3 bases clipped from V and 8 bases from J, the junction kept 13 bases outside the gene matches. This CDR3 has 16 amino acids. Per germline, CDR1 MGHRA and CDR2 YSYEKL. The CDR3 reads CASSHPGQGLSYKQYF. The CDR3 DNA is TGCGCCAGCAGCCACCCGGGACAGGGGTTGTCATACAAGCAGTACTTC.

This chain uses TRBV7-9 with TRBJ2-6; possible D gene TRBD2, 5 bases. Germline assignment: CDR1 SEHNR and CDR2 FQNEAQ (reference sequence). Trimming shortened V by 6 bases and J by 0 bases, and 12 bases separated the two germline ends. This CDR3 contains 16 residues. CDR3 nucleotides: TGTGCCAGCAGTCATGAGGGATTCTCTGGGGCCAACGTCCTGACTTTC. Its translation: CASSHEGFSGANVLTF.

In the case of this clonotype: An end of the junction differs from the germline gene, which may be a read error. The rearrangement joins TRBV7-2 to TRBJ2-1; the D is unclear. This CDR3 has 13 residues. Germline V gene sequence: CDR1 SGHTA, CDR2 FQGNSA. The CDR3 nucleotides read TGTGCCAGCAGCTTAGGAGAGAACAATGAGCGGTTCTTC. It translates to CASSLGENNERFF.

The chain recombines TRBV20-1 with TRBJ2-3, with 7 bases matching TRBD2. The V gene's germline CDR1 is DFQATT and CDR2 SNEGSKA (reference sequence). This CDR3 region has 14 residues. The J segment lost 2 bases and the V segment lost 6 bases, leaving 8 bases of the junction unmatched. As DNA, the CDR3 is TGCAGTGCCGTCGGGGAGGGAATCACAGATACGCAGTATTTT. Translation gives CSAVGEGITDTQYF.

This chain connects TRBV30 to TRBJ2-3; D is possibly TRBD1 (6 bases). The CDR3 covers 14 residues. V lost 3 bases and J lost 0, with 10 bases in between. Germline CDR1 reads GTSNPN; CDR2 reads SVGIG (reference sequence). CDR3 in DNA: TGTGCCTGGAGGCGACAGGCTAGCACAGATACGCAGTATTTT. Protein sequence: CAWRRQASTDTQYF.

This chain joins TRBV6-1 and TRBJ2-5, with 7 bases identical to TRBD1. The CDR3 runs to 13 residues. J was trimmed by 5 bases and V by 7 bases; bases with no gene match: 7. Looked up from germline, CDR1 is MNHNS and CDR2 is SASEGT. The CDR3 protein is CASKGGVWETQYF. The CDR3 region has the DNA TGTGCCAGCAAAGGGGGCGTTTGGGAGACCCAGTACTTC.

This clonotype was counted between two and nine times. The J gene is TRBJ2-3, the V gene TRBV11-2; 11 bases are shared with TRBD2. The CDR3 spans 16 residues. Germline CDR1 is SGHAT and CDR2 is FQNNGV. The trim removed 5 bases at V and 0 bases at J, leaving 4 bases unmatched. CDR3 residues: CASSHGTSGSTDTQYF. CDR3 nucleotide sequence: TGTGCCAGCAGCCATGGGACTAGCGGTAGCACAGATACGCAGTATTTT.

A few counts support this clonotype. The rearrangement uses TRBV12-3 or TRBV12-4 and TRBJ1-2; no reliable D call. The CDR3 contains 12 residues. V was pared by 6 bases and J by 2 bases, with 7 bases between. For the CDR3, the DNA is TGTGCCAGCAGGCCCCCAAACTATGGCTACACCTTC. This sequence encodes CASRPPNYGYTF.

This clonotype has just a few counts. Here the CDR3 DNA reads TGTGCCAGCAGTTTGGGGGCGGGACACTATGGCTACACCTTC. As protein: CASSLGAGHYGYTF. The V call is TRBV12-3 or TRBV12-4, the J call TRBJ1-2; tentatively, D is TRBD1 (6 bases). The V end lost 3 bases, the J end lost 3 bases, and 11 bases lay between the germline ends. CDR3 size: 14 residues.

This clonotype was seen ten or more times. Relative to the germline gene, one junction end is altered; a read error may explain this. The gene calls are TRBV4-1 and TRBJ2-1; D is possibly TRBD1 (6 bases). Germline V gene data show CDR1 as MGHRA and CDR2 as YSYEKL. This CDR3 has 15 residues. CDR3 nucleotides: TGTGCCAGCAGCCAGGGGTCTAGATCCTACAATGAGCAGTTCTTC. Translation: CASSQGSRSYNEQFF.

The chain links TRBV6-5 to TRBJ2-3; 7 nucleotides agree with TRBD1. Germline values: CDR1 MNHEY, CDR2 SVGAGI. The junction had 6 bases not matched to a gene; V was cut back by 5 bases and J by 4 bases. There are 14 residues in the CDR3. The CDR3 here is CASSLEGGPDTQYF. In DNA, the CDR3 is TGTGCCAGCAGTCTTGAAGGGGGCCCAGATACGCAGTATTTT.

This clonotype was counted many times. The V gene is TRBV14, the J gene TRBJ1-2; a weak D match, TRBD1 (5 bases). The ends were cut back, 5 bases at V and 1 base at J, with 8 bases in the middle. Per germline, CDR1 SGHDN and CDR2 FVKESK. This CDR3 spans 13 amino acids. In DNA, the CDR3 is TGTGCCAGCAGCGGGACGGTTAACTATGGCTACACCTTC. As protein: CASSGTVNYGYTF.

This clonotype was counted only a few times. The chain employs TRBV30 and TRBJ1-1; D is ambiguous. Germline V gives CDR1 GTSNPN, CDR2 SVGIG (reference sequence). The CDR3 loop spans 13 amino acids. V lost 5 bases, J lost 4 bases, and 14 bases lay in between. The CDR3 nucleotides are TGTGCCTGGTCACCGGTGGTTGGCACTGAAGCTTTCTTT. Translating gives CAWSPVVGTEAFF.

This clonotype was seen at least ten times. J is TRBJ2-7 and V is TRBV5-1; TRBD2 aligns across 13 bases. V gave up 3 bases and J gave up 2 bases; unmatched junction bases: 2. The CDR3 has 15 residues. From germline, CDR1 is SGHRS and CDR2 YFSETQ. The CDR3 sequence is CASSWGLAGTYEQYF. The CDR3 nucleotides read TGCGCCAGCAGCTGGGGACTAGCGGGGACCTACGAGCAGTACTTC.

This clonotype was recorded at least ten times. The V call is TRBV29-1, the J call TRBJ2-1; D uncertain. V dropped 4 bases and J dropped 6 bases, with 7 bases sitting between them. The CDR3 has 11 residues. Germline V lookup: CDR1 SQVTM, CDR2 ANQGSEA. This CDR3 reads CSVAESNEQFF. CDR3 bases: TGCAGCGTTGCGGAATCCAATGAGCAGTTCTTC.

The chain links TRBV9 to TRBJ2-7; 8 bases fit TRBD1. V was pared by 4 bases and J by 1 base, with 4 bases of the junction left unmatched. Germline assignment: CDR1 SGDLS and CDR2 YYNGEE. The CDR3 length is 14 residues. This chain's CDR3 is CASSTTGDSYEQYF. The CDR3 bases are TGTGCCAGCAGCACGACAGGGGATTCCTACGAGCAGTACTTC.

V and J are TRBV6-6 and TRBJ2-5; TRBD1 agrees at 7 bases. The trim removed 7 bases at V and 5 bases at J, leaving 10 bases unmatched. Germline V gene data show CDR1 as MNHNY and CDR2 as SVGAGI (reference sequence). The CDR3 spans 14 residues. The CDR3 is CASINLDRVETQYF. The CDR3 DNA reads TGTGCCAGCATTAACCTCGACAGGGTGGAGACCCAGTACTTC.